The 28 T cell receptor beta chains below all came from one sample that was sequenced in a study of shared clonotypes between healthy human individuals. Method: immunoSEQ multiplex PCR; TCRdb's copy keeps in-frame clones and lacks some. The data show a few hundred thousand clones, roughly 78% seen once. Sequences were obtained from PBMCs. These receptors originate from a woman aged 40-49 years in good health. Some clones in this sample may be carry-over from other donors' samples.

V gene TRBV10-1 combines with J gene TRBJ2-2; D is ambiguous. The CDR3 consists of 14 residues. V lost 3 bases to trimming and J lost 4 bases, with 9 bases between them. The germline gives CDR1 WNHNN, CDR2 SYGVQD (reference sequence). The CDR3, as DNA: TGCGCCAGCAGTGAATCCCCTCGCACCGGGGAGCTGTTTTTT. Its translation: CASSESPRTGELFF.

The CDR3 nucleotides read TGCGCCAGCAGTCGGACTAGCGGAACCTACGAGCAGTACTTC. Translation: CASSRTSGTYEQYF. The rearrangement joins TRBV10-2 to TRBJ2-7; TRBD2 matches at 10 bases. Trimming cost V 5 bases and J 2 bases; bases outside gene matches: 3. The CDR3 sequence is 14 residues long. Germline V CDR1 and CDR2: WSHSY, SAAADI.

The chain recombines TRBV11-2 with TRBJ2-7; D not certain. Trimming removed 1 base at V and 4 bases at J, with 17 bases between. Per germline, CDR1 SGHAT and CDR2 FQNNGV. This CDR3 spans 16 amino acids. The CDR3 sequence: CASSLARNVNKYEQYF. CDR3 nucleotides: TGTGCCAGCAGCTTAGCTCGGAACGTGAACAAGTACGAGCAGTACTTC. Full variable domain (missing parts from reference TRBV11-2 and TRBJ2-7): EAGVAQSPRYKIIEKRQSVAFWCNPISGHATLYWYQQILGQGPKLLIQFQNNGVVDDSQLPKDRFSAERLKGVDSTLKIQPAKLEDSAVYLCASSLARNVNKYEQYFGPGTRLTVT.

The chain employs TRBV5-4 and TRBJ2-5, with TRBD2 identical over 16 bases. V shed 1 base and J 5 bases; nucleotides not matched to a gene: 5. This CDR3 is 17 amino acids long. Germline values: CDR1 SGHNT, CDR2 YYREEE (reference sequence). The CDR3 region is CASSLRGTSGRGETQYF. Here the CDR3 DNA reads TGTGCCAGCAGCTTGAGAGGGACTAGCGGGAGGGGGGAGACCCAGTACTTC. Based on the CDR3 plus reference TRBV5-4 and TRBJ2-5, the full variable domain is ETGVTQSPTHLIKTRGQQVTLRCSSQSGHNTVSWYQQALGQGPQFIFQYYREEENGRGNFPPRFSGLQFPNYSSELNVNALELDDSALYLCASSLRGTSGRGETQYFGPGTRLLVL.

The chain couples TRBV6-5 to TRBJ1-2; D may be TRBD1 (5 bases). V shed 5 bases and J shed 7 bases, with 11 bases lying between them. CDR3 length equals 12 residues. Germline lookup yields CDR1 MNHEY and CDR2 SVGAGI. The CDR3 is CASSGGGGGYTF. Here the CDR3 DNA reads TGTGCCAGCAGTGGGGGGGGAGGTGGCTACACCTTC.

V and J are TRBV2 and TRBJ2-7, with D maybe TRBD1 (5 bases). Germline CDR1 and CDR2: SNHLY and FYNNEI. The germline V and J ends were trimmed by 0 bases and 4 bases, with 13 bases remaining between them. This CDR3 region has 15 residues. CDR3 in DNA: TGTGCCAGCAGTGAAGCGCTCAGGGCCAAGTACGAGCAGTACTTC. It is translated as CASSEALRAKYEQYF.

This clone was seen only once. The chain couples TRBV5-1 to TRBJ2-3; D possibly corresponds to TRBD2 (5 bases). V lost 0 bases and J 1 base, leaving 9 bases between the germline ends. The CDR3 consists of 15 residues. Germline V gene data show CDR1 as SGHRS and CDR2 as YFSETQ. CDR3 nucleotide sequence: TGCGCCAGCAGCTTGGTAGCGCTTGGCACAGATACGCAGTATTTT. Its translation: CASSLVALGTDTQYF.

This clone occurred once. This chain joins TRBV18 and TRBJ2-6, with D unclear. Deletions cut 1 base from V and 0 bases from J, with 10 bases between. The germline gives CDR1 KGHSH, CDR2 LQKENI. This CDR3 is 17 amino acids long. The CDR3 coding sequence is TGTGCCAGCTCACCACAAGGAGTCCTCTCTGGGGCCAACGTCCTGACTTTC. As protein: CASSPQGVLSGANVLTF.

The chain has TRBV30 and TRBJ2-5; 10 positions match TRBD2. Unmatched junction bases numbered 7, after V lost 7 bases and J lost 8 bases. The CDR3 runs 12 residues. Per the germline V gene, CDR1 is GTSNPN and CDR2 is SVGIG (reference sequence). In DNA form, the CDR3 reads TGTGCCTCCTCTAGCGGGAGTATCACCCAGTACTTC. It translates to CASSSGSITQYF.

The chain uses TRBV6-5 and TRBJ2-3; D gene uncertain. Trimming shortened V by 4 bases and J by 0 bases, and 14 bases separated the two germline ends. This CDR3 spans 16 amino acids. Germline CDR1 and CDR2: MNHEY and SVGAGI. CDR3 sequence reads: CASSCSRISSTDTQYF. In DNA, the CDR3 is TGTGCCAGCAGTTGCTCGCGGATTTCTAGCACAGATACGCAGTATTTT.

The CDR3 coding sequence is TGTGCCAGCAGCCCGCGGGATTCTCACACCGGGGAGCTGTTTTTT. This translates into CASSPRDSHTGELFF. V usage is TRBV5-6 and J usage is TRBJ2-2; perhaps TRBD2 as D (6 bases). Germline V gene data show CDR1 as SGHDT and CDR2 as YYEEEE. V shed 4 bases and J shed 3 bases, with 13 bases lying between them. This CDR3 comprises 15 residues. Together with reference TRBV5-6 and TRBJ2-2, the CDR3 gives the full variable domain: DAGVTQSPTHLIKTRGQQVTLRCSPKSGHDTVSWYQQALGQGPQFIFQYYEEEERQRGNFPDRFSGHQFPNYSSELNVNALLLGDSALYLCASSPRDSHTGELFFGEGSRLTVL.

This clone was seen repeatedly, ten times or more. The chain couples TRBV11-2 to TRBJ1-3; unclear D gene. The V gene's germline CDR1 is SGHAT and CDR2 FQNNGV. The CDR3 is 14 amino acids. V was cut by 4 bases and J by 7 bases, with 14 bases left in between. DNA for the CDR3: TGTGCCAGCAGCTCCCCCCTATTAGCGAACACCATATATTTT. Amino acids: CASSSPLLANTIYF.

The chain is built from TRBV4-2 and TRBJ2-1, with a possible D match to TRBD2 (7 bases). CDR1 and CDR2 from the germline V gene are LGHNA and YNFKEQ. The CDR3 is 15 amino acids. Trimming removed 4 bases at V and 6 bases at J, with 16 bases between. CDR3 DNA sequence: TGTGCCAGCAGCCCCATGAGGGGGGGGACCAATGAGCAGTTCTTC. Its protein is CASSPMRGGTNEQFF.

This clone was recorded only once. The chain joins TRBV18 to TRBJ2-5; TRBD1 aligns across 7 bases. CDR3 size: 14 residues. CDR1 is KGHSH and CDR2 is LQKENI in the germline V gene. V gave up 2 bases and J gave up 4 bases; unmatched junction bases: 4. The CDR3 coding sequence is TGTGCCAGCTCACCATCCGGGACAGTAGAGACCCAGTACTTC. Translating it yields CASSPSGTVETQYF.

A few counts support this clone. This chain connects TRBV10-1 to TRBJ2-1; D possibly corresponds to TRBD2 (5 bases). Per germline, CDR1 WNHNN and CDR2 SYGVQD (reference sequence). Deletions cut 6 bases from V and 10 bases from J, with 16 bases between. This CDR3 is built from 13 residues. The DNA of the CDR3 is TGCGCCAGCAGCGAGGGCGGGTTGCGGGAGCAGTTCTTC. Protein product: CASSEGGLREQFF.

The CDR3 protein is CASSSRTGDTYEQYF. The CDR3, as DNA: TGCGCCAGCAGTTCTAGGACAGGGGACACCTACGAGCAGTACTTC. The V call is TRBV5-1, the J call TRBJ2-7; TRBD1 matches 9 bases. The germline gives CDR1 SGHRS, CDR2 YFSETQ. The V gene end was trimmed by 5 bases and the J gene end by 2 bases; junction bases not matched to a gene: 8. This CDR3 region has 15 residues.

V gene TRBV13 combines with J gene TRBJ2-3; 11 positions match TRBD2. This CDR3 has 18 amino acids. The germline gives CDR1 PRHDT, CDR2 FYEKMQ (reference sequence). Trimming cost V 3 bases and J 1 base; bases outside gene matches: 9. CDR3 nucleotides: TGTGCCAGCAGCTTCGGTACTAGCGGGAGTTGGGGCACAGATACGCAGTATTTT. Translation: CASSFGTSGSWGTDTQYF.

This sequence joins TRBV5-6 and TRBJ1-5; the match to TRBD1 covers 8 bases. Germline V gene sequence: CDR1 SGHDT, CDR2 YYEEEE. This CDR3 is 15 amino acids long. The trim removed 4 bases at V and 4 bases at J, leaving 7 bases unmatched. The DNA for the CDR3 is TGTGCCAGCAGCAAGGGGACAGGACCAAATCAGCCCCAGCATTTT. Translation gives CASSKGTGPNQPQHF. The whole variable domain, remainder taken from reference TRBV5-6 and TRBJ1-5, is DAGVTQSPTHLIKTRGQQVTLRCSPKSGHDTVSWYQQALGQGPQFIFQYYEEEERQRGNFPDRFSGHQFPNYSSELNVNALLLGDSALYLCASSKGTGPNQPQHFGDGTRLSIL.

The gene calls are TRBV7-6 and TRBJ2-7; 11 bases line up with TRBD2. Trimming removed 1 base from V and 0 bases from J; junction bases left unmatched: 5. From germline, CDR1 is SGHVS and CDR2 FNYEAQ. The CDR3 has 17 residues. The CDR3 DNA reads as TGTGCCAGCAGCTTAGGACTAGCGGGACCGGGCTCCTACGAGCAGTACTTC. Amino acids: CASSLGLAGPGSYEQYF.

CDR3 in amino acids: CAIRSSTPSTDTQYF. The CDR3 DNA reads TGTGCCATCCGATCATCCACTCCAAGCACAGATACGCAGTATTTT. The V and J genes are TRBV10-3 and TRBJ2-3, with D uncertain. The V gene lost 8 bases and the J gene lost 0 bases, with 15 bases spanning the gap. CDR1 is ENHRY and CDR2 is SYGVKD in the germline V gene. The CDR3 runs to 15 residues.

V usage is TRBV14 and J usage is TRBJ2-1, with D possibly TRBD1 on 6 matching bases. V lost 3 bases, J lost 3 bases, and 12 bases lay in between. The length of the CDR3 is 15 residues. Looked up from germline, CDR1 is SGHDN and CDR2 is FVKESK. The CDR3 region has the DNA TGTGCCAGCAGCCAGGGACACCCGTTCTACAATGAGCAGTTCTTC. This codes for CASSQGHPFYNEQFF. The full variable domain, rest sourced from reference TRBV14 and TRBJ2-1, is EAGVTQFPSHSVIEKGQTVTLRCDPISGHDNLYWYRRVMGKEIKFLLHFVKESKQDESGMPNNRFLAERTGGTYSTLKVQPAELEDSGVYFCASSQGHPFYNEQFFGPGTRLTVL.

The V call is TRBV29-1, the J call TRBJ1-4; D ambiguous. Germline V CDR1 and CDR2: SQVTM, ANQGSEA. CDR3 size: 14 residues. Deletions cut 4 bases from V and 7 bases from J, with 16 bases between. The CDR3 reads CSVGKTALGEKLFF. Written as DNA, the CDR3 is TGCAGCGTTGGGAAGACGGCCTTGGGTGAAAAACTGTTTTTT.

The rearrangement links TRBV18 to TRBJ1-1; perhaps TRBD1 as D (5 bases). Trimming cost V 1 base and J 1 base, with 10 bases left between them. This CDR3 contains 15 residues. Germline V gene lookup returns CDR1 KGHSH and CDR2 LQKENI. CDR3 bases: TGTGCCAGCTCACCACGGGGACGGCAGAACACTGAAGCTTTCTTT. Protein product: CASSPRGRQNTEAFF.

The CDR3 protein is CASSRAGVRNQPQHF. The CDR3 DNA sequence: TGTGCCAGCAGTCGGGCAGGGGTACGCAATCAGCCCCAGCATTTT. This chain joins TRBV28 and TRBJ1-5, with a possible D match to TRBD1 (6 bases). Trimming left V 5 bases short and J 2 bases short, with 13 bases between. Germline V gene lookup returns CDR1 MDHEN and CDR2 SYDVKM. The CDR3 runs to 15 residues.

V and J are TRBV2 and TRBJ2-3; a possible D gene is TRBD2 (6 bases). CDR3 length equals 14 residues. From germline, CDR1 is SNHLY and CDR2 FYNNEI. V was pared by 10 bases and J by 0 bases, with 14 bases between. The CDR3 reads CAIGVGTSTDTQYF. CDR3 sequence (DNA): TGTGCCATCGGGGTGGGGACTAGCACAGATACGCAGTATTTT.

V usage is TRBV15 and J usage is TRBJ1-1; 11 nucleotides match TRBD1. CDR3 size: 16 residues. The germline V gene has CDR1 LNHNV and CDR2 YYDKDF (reference sequence). V lost 8 bases to trimming and J lost 1 base; unmatched junction nucleotides: 9. Here the CDR3 reads CATSSWDRGSNTEAFF. As DNA, the CDR3 is TGTGCCACCTCCTCCTGGGACAGGGGGTCGAACACTGAAGCTTTCTTT.

Only a few counts were recorded for this clone. The chain is built from TRBV4-3 and TRBJ2-3, with D possibly TRBD1 on 5 matching bases. The germline V gene encodes CDR1 LGHNA and CDR2 YSLEER. Trimming removed 0 bases from V and 2 bases from J, with 9 bases in between. The length of the CDR3 is 15 residues. CDR3 amino acids: CASSQDGRATDTQYF. The DNA for the CDR3 is TGCGCCAGCAGCCAAGATGGCAGGGCCACAGATACGCAGTATTTT.

The chain uses TRBV2 and TRBJ2-4, with 11 bases that match TRBD2. Germline V gives CDR1 SNHLY, CDR2 FYNNEI. The CDR3 is made up of 16 amino acids. The V gene end was trimmed by 5 bases and the J gene end by 2 bases; junction bases not matched to a gene: 5. The CDR3 region is CASSKRLAGSKNIQYF. The CDR3 DNA reads TGTGCCAGCAGTAAGCGACTAGCGGGGTCCAAAAACATTCAGTACTTC.